The 29 T cell receptor beta chains below come from one sample, sequenced in a study of blood T cell repertoires in COVID-19. The protocol was immunoSEQ multiplex PCR, while the TCRdb copy is restricted to in-frame clones and leaves out a portion. The table has about 250,000 clones, approximately 88% seen once. The sequencing input was peripheral blood. Receptors originate from a woman in her thirties with COVID-19, enrolled during active disease.

This CDR3 reads CATSRDNGSGELFF. The CDR3 DNA follows: TGTGCCACCAGCAGAGACAATGGGAGCGGGGAGCTGTTTTTT. The chain employs TRBV15 and TRBJ2-2; weak D call: TRBD2 (5 bases). This CDR3 is built from 14 residues. The germline CDR1 and CDR2 sequences are LNHNV and YYDKDF (reference sequence). V was pared by 0 bases and J by 7 bases, with 9 bases between.

This clone was detected a few times. The chain combines TRBV7-8 with TRBJ1-2; the D is unclear. This CDR3 is built from 14 residues. V shed 0 bases and J shed 7 bases, with 12 bases lying between them. Germline V gene data show CDR1 as SGHVS and CDR2 as FQNEAQ. The CDR3 coding sequence is TGTGCCAGCAGCTTAGCCGGTCCATCCGGTGGCTACACCTTC. This sequence encodes CASSLAGPSGGYTF.

This clone was seen a few times. This rearrangement joins TRBV7-9 to TRBJ2-7; no definite D call. Between the trimmed V and J ends, which lost 0 bases and 0 bases, there was a span of 6 bases. Germline CDR1 SEHNR, CDR2 FQNEAQ (reference sequence). This CDR3 is built from 14 residues. For the CDR3, the DNA is TGTGCCAGCAGCTTAGCGGGCAGCTCCTACGAGCAGTACTTC. As protein: CASSLAGSSYEQYF.

The V call is TRBV5-4, the J call TRBJ2-2, with D unclear. The length of the CDR3 is 14 residues. The germline V gene has CDR1 SGHNT and CDR2 YYREEE (reference sequence). Trimming removed 0 bases from V and 2 bases from J, with 5 bases in between. CDR3 loop: CASSLDSNTGELFF. The CDR3 bases are TGTGCCAGCAGCTTGGACAGCAACACCGGGGAGCTGTTTTTT. Full variable domain (missing parts from reference TRBV5-4 and TRBJ2-2): ETGVTQSPTHLIKTRGQQVTLRCSSQSGHNTVSWYQQALGQGPQFIFQYYREEENGRGNFPPRFSGLQFPNYSSELNVNALELDDSALYLCASSLDSNTGELFFGEGSRLTVL.

This chain joins TRBV11-2 and TRBJ1-5, with 9 bases aligning to TRBD1. V shed 5 bases, J shed 1 base, and the junction held 3 bases outside the gene matches. The germline CDR1 and CDR2 sequences are SGHAT and FQNNGV. This CDR3 comprises 15 residues. The CDR3 loop reads CASSGQGRSNQPQHF. The CDR3 coding sequence is TGTGCCAGCAGCGGACAGGGGAGAAGCAATCAGCCCCAGCATTTT. The full variable domain, rest sourced from reference TRBV11-2 and TRBJ1-5, is EAGVAQSPRYKIIEKRQSVAFWCNPISGHATLYWYQQILGQGPKLLIQFQNNGVVDDSQLPKDRFSAERLKGVDSTLKIQPAKLEDSAVYLCASSGQGRSNQPQHFGDGTRLSIL.

V is TRBV7-2 and J is TRBJ2-4; D gene uncertain. Germline V gene lookup returns CDR1 SGHTA and CDR2 FQGNSA. V lost 4 bases and J 9 bases, leaving 13 bases between the germline ends. The CDR3 has 13 amino acids. CDR3 DNA: TGTGCCAGCAGCTCGCGAAGAGGCGGCATTCAGTACTTC. Protein: CASSSRRGGIQYF.

V is TRBV14 and J is TRBJ2-7; D might be TRBD2 (6 bases). V lost 0 bases, J lost 0 bases, and 12 bases lay in between. CDR1 and CDR2 from the germline V gene are SGHDN and FVKESK. This CDR3 has 16 amino acids. CDR3 amino acids: CASSQDERASSYEQYV. For the CDR3, the DNA is TGTGCCAGCAGCCAAGATGAGCGGGCGAGCTCCTACGAGCAGTACGTC.

The chain combines TRBV7-2 with TRBJ2-7, with 8 nucleotides matching TRBD1. V was clipped by 6 bases and J by 2 bases; unmatched bases: 6. Germline V gene lookup returns CDR1 SGHTA and CDR2 FQGNSA. The CDR3 extends over 14 amino acids. CDR3 residues: CASRFDRGTYEQYF. The CDR3 DNA sequence: TGTGCCAGCAGGTTCGACAGGGGAACCTACGAGCAGTACTTC.

The rearrangement joins TRBV6-6 to TRBJ1-2, with D tentatively TRBD1 (5 bases). The CDR3 is 14 residues long. V was shortened by 4 bases and J by 6 bases, with 15 bases between the two germline ends. Germline assignment: CDR1 MNHNY and CDR2 SVGAGI (reference sequence). The CDR3 region is CASSLTGDLHGYTF. The CDR3 nucleotides read TGTGCCAGCAGTTTAACAGGAGATCTTCATGGCTACACCTTC.

This rearrangement joins TRBV7-9 to TRBJ2-3; 8 positions match TRBD2. The CDR3 loop spans 16 amino acids. Trimming cost V 5 bases and J 2 bases; bases outside gene matches: 9. Germline CDR1 reads SEHNR; CDR2 reads FQNEAQ (reference sequence). The CDR3 sequence is CASSPRGGSFTDTQYF. The CDR3 DNA reads TGTGCCAGCAGCCCACGGGGGGGGTCCTTCACAGATACGCAGTATTTT.

CDR3 nucleotides: TGTGCCAGCAGCAGGGACAGGGGAGATACGCAGTATTTT. Translating gives CASSRDRGDTQYF. The chain carries TRBV5-4 and TRBJ2-3, with TRBD1 matching 10 bases. The CDR3 loop spans 13 amino acids. J was trimmed by 5 bases and V by 4 bases; bases with no gene match: 1. Germline V CDR1 and CDR2: SGHNT, YYREEE (reference sequence).

The table lists this clone with a count of one. The rearrangement joins TRBV10-3 to TRBJ1-1; D is unclear. The germline gives CDR1 ENHRY, CDR2 SYGVKD. The CDR3 has 13 amino acids. Between the trimmed V and J ends, which lost 6 bases and 10 bases, there was a span of 18 bases. The CDR3 loop reads CAISLHFGVSAFF. CDR3 DNA: TGTGCCATCAGCCTTCATTTCGGGGTGTCAGCTTTCTTT.

This chain uses TRBV11-3 with TRBJ2-1; the match to TRBD2 covers 11 bases. CDR1 is SGHNT, CDR2 YENEEA, per germline. The CDR3 runs to 15 residues. V dropped 4 bases and J dropped 6; count of bases not matched to a gene: 5. CDR3 loop: CASSSRTSGFNEQFF. The CDR3 DNA reads as TGTGCCAGCAGCTCCCGGACTAGCGGGTTCAATGAGCAGTTCTTC.

The chain has TRBV7-8 and TRBJ1-2; D gene uncertain. The CDR3 covers 16 residues. The V end lost 1 base, the J end lost 0 bases, and 12 bases lay between the germline ends. Per germline, CDR1 SGHVS and CDR2 FQNEAQ. Here the CDR3 reads CASSLGSHSTNYGYTF. CDR3 coding DNA: TGTGCCAGCAGCTTAGGGTCGCACTCCACTAACTATGGCTACACCTTC. The complete variable domain, with remaining parts taken from reference TRBV7-8 and TRBJ1-2, reads GAGVSQSPRYKVAKRGQDVALRCDPISGHVSLFWYQQALGQGPEFLTYFQNEAQLDKSGLPSDRFFAERPEGSVSTLKIQRTQQEDSAVYLCASSLGSHSTNYGYTFGSGTRLTVV.

The chain has TRBV4-1 and TRBJ1-5, with 9 nucleotides matching TRBD1. The trim removed 4 bases at V and 2 bases at J, leaving 3 bases unmatched. Looked up from germline, CDR1 is MGHRA and CDR2 is YSYEKL. This CDR3 has 15 amino acids. CDR3 sequence (DNA): TGCGCCAGCAGCCCAAGGACAGGGGGCAATCAGCCCCAGCATTTT. This codes for CASSPRTGGNQPQHF.

This rearrangement joins TRBV27 to TRBJ2-6; D not resolved. The germline CDR1 and CDR2 sequences are MNHEY and SMNVEV (reference sequence). The CDR3 has 14 amino acids. Trimming took off 5 bases at V and 12 bases at J, with 17 bases between the two ends. CDR3 DNA: TGTGCCAGCAGTCCGTCAAGCCAGCGTCTCGTCCTGACTTTC. Protein sequence: CASSPSSQRLVLTF.

V is TRBV2 and J is TRBJ1-6; 7 bases agree with TRBD1. V trimming: 1 base; J trimming: 9 bases; junction bases outside the gene matches: 9. In germline, CDR1 is SNHLY, CDR2 FYNNEI. CDR3 size: 16 residues. The CDR3 DNA is TGTGCCAGCAGTGAAGAGGCAGGGGGGTATGGTTCACCCCTCCACTTT. Translated, it gives CASSEEAGGYGSPLHF.

As for this clone: This is likely a read error, given that the CDR3 carries no conserved phenylalanine or tryptophan at its end. It is unclear where the CDR3 begins or ends on the DNA, so no DNA is shown, and the CDR3 is as TCRdb lists it. This chain uses TRBV10-3 with TRBJ2-7; the table names TRBD1, a call not compared with the DNA. Germline assignment: CDR1 ENHRY and CDR2 SYGVKD. Both ends counted, the CDR3 spans 16 residues. The CDR3 is CAISLNSGTGALRGGS.

This clone has just one count. The chain links TRBV27 to TRBJ2-2, with unresolved D. Trimming stripped 0 bases from V and 3 bases from J, with 8 bases between. This CDR3 region has 15 residues. Germline loops: CDR1 MNHEY, CDR2 SMNVEV (reference sequence). Here the CDR3 DNA reads TGTGCCAGCAGTTTATCCGCTATATACACCGGGGAGCTGTTTTTT. Its protein product is CASSLSAIYTGELFF.

This clone is a singleton in its sample. The chain uses TRBV7-9 and TRBJ2-7, with D uncertain. Deletions cut 5 bases from V and 3 bases from J, with 20 bases between. This CDR3 region has 16 residues. Germline CDR1 is SEHNR and CDR2 is FQNEAQ (reference sequence). The CDR3 nucleotides are TGTGCCAGCAGCCCGATAGGCCAACCCTCAGGCTACGAGCAGTACGTC. The encoded protein is CASSPIGQPSGYEQYV.

The genes are TRBV9 and TRBJ2-3, with D tentatively TRBD1 (5 bases). The CDR3 is 16 residues long. Germline values: CDR1 SGDLS, CDR2 YYNGEE. The V gene lost 4 bases and the J gene lost 6 bases, with 21 bases spanning the gap. The CDR3 DNA reads as TGTGCCAGCAGCACGACCGGAAGGGGTCCCCCTGATACGCAGTATTTT. Translating it yields CASSTTGRGPPDTQYF.

This chain joins TRBV5-1 and TRBJ2-3, with D possibly matching TRBD1 (5 bases). This CDR3 is built from 15 residues. Trimming shortened V by 0 bases and J by 1 base, and 9 bases separated the two germline ends. Germline V gene data show CDR1 as SGHRS and CDR2 as YFSETQ. The CDR3 region is CASSLEQARTDTQYF. The CDR3 bases are TGCGCCAGCAGCTTGGAACAGGCCCGCACAGATACGCAGTATTTT.

In regard to this clone: This same CDR3 is encoded by further DNA sequences in the sample. The chain links TRBV11-2 to TRBJ1-1, with a weak D call TRBD1 (5 bases). V dropped 3 bases and J dropped 4 bases, with 9 bases sitting between them. The CDR3 totals 13 residues. Germline CDR1 is SGHAT and CDR2 is FQNNGV. CDR3 protein: CASSLERGTEAFF. CDR3 DNA: TGTGCCAGCAGCTTGGAAAGGGGCACTGAAGCTTTCTTT.

The chain recombines TRBV7-2 with TRBJ2-3; 8 bases line up with TRBD1. In germline, CDR1 is SGHTA, CDR2 FQGNSA. This CDR3 is 15 amino acids long. The J segment lost 1 base and the V segment lost 1 base, leaving 1 base of the junction unmatched. The CDR3 DNA sequence: TGTGCCAGCAGCTTAGGGGGACAGGGCACAGATACGCAGTATTTT. This translates into CASSLGGQGTDTQYF.

This clone was detected a few times. J is TRBJ2-1 and V is TRBV5-6; perhaps TRBD2 as D (5 bases). Germline CDR1 reads SGHDT; CDR2 reads YYEEEE. The CDR3 runs 12 residues. V lost 0 bases to trimming and J lost 12 bases, with 10 bases between them. CDR3 region: CASSLAGRRQFF. CDR3 DNA sequence: TGTGCCAGCAGCTTGGCGGGGAGAAGGCAGTTCTTC. Complete variable domain (other parts from reference TRBV5-6 and TRBJ2-1): DAGVTQSPTHLIKTRGQQVTLRCSPKSGHDTVSWYQQALGQGPQFIFQYYEEEERQRGNFPDRFSGHQFPNYSSELNVNALLLGDSALYLCASSLAGRRQFFGPGTRLTVL.

The V gene is TRBV28, the J gene TRBJ2-2, with 8 bases lining up with TRBD1. V trimming: 7 bases; J trimming: 8 bases; junction bases outside the gene matches: 15. CDR1 is MDHEN, CDR2 SYDVKM, per germline. The CDR3 sequence is 16 residues long. The CDR3 sequence is CASTGQELPDTGELFF. The CDR3, as DNA: TGTGCCAGCACGGGACAGGAACTCCCCGATACAGGGGAGCTGTTTTTT.

The V call is TRBV5-1, the J call TRBJ2-7, with 7 nucleotides matching TRBD1. Germline V gene sequence: CDR1 SGHRS, CDR2 YFSETQ. CDR3 length equals 13 residues. J gave up 2 bases and V 4 bases, and 3 bases lay outside the gene matches. The CDR3 protein is CASSPGTAYEQYF. CDR3 bases: TGCGCCAGCAGCCCAGGGACAGCCTACGAGCAGTACTTC.

This chain connects TRBV6-2 or TRBV6-3 to TRBJ1-5; a weak D match, TRBD1 (5 bases). The germline V gene encodes CDR1 MNHEY and CDR2 SVGEGT. The CDR3 has 17 amino acids. Trimming took off 2 bases at V and 2 bases at J, with 16 bases between the two ends. Here the CDR3 DNA reads TGTGCCAGCAGTTACCATCAAAACAGGAGACGCAATCAGCCCCAGCATTTT. It is translated as CASSYHQNRRRNQPQHF.

The chain recombines TRBV7-2 with TRBJ1-2; possible D gene TRBD1, 5 bases. CDR3 length: 15 amino acids. V was shortened by 4 bases and J by 5 bases, with 17 bases between the two germline ends. CDR1 is SGHTA and CDR2 is FQGNSA in the germline V gene. The CDR3 spells CASSSLSLGGYGYTF. The CDR3 bases are TGTGCCAGCAGCTCCCTCTCCCTGGGGGGGTATGGCTACACCTTC.